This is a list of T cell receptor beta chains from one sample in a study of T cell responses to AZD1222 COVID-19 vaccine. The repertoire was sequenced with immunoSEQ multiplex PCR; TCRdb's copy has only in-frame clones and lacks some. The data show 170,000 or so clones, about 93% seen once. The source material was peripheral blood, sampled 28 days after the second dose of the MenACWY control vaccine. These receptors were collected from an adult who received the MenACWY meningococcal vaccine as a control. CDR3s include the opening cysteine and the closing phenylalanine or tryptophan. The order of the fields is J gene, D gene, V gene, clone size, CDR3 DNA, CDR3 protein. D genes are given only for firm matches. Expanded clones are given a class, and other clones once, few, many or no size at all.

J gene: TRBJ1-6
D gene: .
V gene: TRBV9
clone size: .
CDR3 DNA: TGTGCCAGCAGCGCCCTCGGGACGAACAATTCACCCCTCCACTTT
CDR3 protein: CASSALGTNNSPLHF

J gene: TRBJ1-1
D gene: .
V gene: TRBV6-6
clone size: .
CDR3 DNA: TGTGCCAGCAGTTACGGAGCGGCTTTCTTT
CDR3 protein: CASSYGAAFF

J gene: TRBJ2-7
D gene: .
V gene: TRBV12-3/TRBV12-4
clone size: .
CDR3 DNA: TGTGCCAGCATTTCGTCGGGATCCTACGAGCAGTACTTC
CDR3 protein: CASISSGSYEQYF

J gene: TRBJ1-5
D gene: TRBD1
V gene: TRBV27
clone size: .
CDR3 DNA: TGTGCCAGCCGAACAGGGGGATCCAATCAGCCCCAGCATTTT
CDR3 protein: CASRTGGSNQPQHF

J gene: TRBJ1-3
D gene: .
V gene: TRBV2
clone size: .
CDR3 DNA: TGTGCCAGCAGTGCGGATCTTGGAAACACCATATATTTT
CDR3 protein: CASSADLGNTIYF

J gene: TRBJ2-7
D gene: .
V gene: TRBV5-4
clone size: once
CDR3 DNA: TGTGCCAGCAGCTTACCGGGACCTGGAGGCGAGCAGTACTTC
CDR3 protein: CASSLPGPGGEQYF

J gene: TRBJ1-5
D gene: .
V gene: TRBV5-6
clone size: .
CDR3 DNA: TGTGCCAGCAGCTTGGGAGTTGGCGGAGGCAATCAGCCCCAGCATTTT
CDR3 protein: CASSLGVGGGNQPQHF

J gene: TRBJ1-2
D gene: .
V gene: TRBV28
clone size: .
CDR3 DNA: TGTGCCAGCAGTGACCGGGGAAATGGCTACACCTTC
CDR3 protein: CASSDRGNGYTF

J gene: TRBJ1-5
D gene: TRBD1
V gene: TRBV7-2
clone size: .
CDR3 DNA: TGTGCCAGCAGCTCTACAGGGGGCAGGGATCAGCCCCAGCATTTT
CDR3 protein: CASSSTGGRDQPQHF

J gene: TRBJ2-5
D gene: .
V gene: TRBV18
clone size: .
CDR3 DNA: TGTGCCAGCTCACCCCAGCAAGAGACCCAGTACTTC
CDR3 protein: CASSPQQETQYF

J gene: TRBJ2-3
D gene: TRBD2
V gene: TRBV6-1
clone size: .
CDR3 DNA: TGTGCCAGCAGTGGGTTAGCGGGGGGGGCGACAGATACGCAGTATTTT
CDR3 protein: CASSGLAGGATDTQYF

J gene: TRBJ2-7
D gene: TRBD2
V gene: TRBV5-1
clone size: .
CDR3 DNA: TGCGCCAGCAGTCTTGGGGACTATTTTAGCGAGCAGTACTTC
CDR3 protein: CASSLGDYFSEQYF

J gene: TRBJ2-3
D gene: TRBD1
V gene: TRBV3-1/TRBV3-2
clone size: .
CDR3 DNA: TGTGCCAGCAGCCCTTTTCGGACAGGATTTATCACAGATACGCAGTATTTT
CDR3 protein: CASSPFRTGFITDTQYF

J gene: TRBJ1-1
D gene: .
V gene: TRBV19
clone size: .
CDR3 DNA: TGTGCCAGTAACCTGATCCCCGGGGCTGGCATGAACACTGAAGCTTTCTTT
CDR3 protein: CASNLIPGAGMNTEAFF

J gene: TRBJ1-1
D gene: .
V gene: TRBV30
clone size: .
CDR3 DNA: TGTGCCTGGAGGGAGGGTTGTGAACCGTTGTCTTACGGTTTCTTT
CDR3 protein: CAWREGCEPLSYGFF

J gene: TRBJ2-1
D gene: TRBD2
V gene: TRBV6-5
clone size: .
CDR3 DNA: TGTGCCAGCAGTCTAGCGGGGGGCCCCAATGAGCAGTTCTTC
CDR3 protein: CASSLAGGPNEQFF

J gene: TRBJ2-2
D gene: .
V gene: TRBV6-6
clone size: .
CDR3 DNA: TGTGCCAGCGACAAAGCGACCAACACCGGGGAGCTGTTTTTT
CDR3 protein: CASDKATNTGELFF

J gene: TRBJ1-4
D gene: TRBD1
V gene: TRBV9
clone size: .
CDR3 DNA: TGTGCCAGCAGCGTAGCGGCCGCCCGGGGACAGGGGGAAAAACTGTTTTTT
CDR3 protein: CASSVAAARGQGEKLFF

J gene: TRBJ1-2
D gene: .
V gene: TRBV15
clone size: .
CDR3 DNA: TGTGCCACCAGCAGAGATCCTACTAACTATGGCTACACCTTC
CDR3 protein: CATSRDPTNYGYTF

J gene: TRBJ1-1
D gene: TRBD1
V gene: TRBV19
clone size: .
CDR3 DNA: TGTGCCAGTTCCTCTTTTGGACAGGGGAACACTGAAGCTTTCTTT
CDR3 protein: CASSSFGQGNTEAFF

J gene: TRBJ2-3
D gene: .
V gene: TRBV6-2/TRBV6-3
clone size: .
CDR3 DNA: TGTGCCAGCAGTTGGCCTAGCGGCACAGATACGCAGTATTTT
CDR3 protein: CASSWPSGTDTQYF

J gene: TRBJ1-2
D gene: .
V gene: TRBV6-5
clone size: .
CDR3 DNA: TGTGCCAGCCGAGCCCTGGGGATAGGCTACACCTTC
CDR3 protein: CASRALGIGYTF

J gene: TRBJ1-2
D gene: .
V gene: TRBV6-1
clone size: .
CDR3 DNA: TGTGCCAGCAGTGAAATGGGCAGGGTAGGTTATGGCTACACCTTC
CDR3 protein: CASSEMGRVGYGYTF

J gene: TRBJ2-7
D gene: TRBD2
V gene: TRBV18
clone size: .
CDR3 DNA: TGTGCCAGCTCGCCTAGCGGGGGATACGAGCAGTACTTC
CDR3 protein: CASSPSGGYEQYF

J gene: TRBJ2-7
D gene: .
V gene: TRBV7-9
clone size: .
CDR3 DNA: TGTGCCAGCACCATAAACAGGGCCTACGAGCAGTACTTC
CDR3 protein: CASTINRAYEQYF

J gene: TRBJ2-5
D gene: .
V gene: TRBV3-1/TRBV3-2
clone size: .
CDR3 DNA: TGTGCCAGCTCTAGCAACCAAGAGACCCAGTACTTC
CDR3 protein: CASSSNQETQYF

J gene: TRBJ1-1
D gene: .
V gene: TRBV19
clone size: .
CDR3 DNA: TGTGCCAGTGCCGTAGGTGGGAACACTGAAGCTTTCTTT
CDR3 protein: CASAVGGNTEAFF

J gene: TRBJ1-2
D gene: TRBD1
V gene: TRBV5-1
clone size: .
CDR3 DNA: TGCGCCAGCAGCGCGGGACAGGGAAACTATGGCTACACCTTC
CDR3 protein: CASSAGQGNYGYTF

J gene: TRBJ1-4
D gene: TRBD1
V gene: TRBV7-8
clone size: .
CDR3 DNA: TGTGCCAGCTACTCGACAGGGTGGGGTGAAAAACTGTTTTTT
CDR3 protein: CASYSTGWGEKLFF

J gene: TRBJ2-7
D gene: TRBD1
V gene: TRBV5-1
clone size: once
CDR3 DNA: TGCGCCAGCAGCTCCCGGGACAGGGCCGACGAGCAGTACTTC
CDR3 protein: CASSSRDRADEQYF

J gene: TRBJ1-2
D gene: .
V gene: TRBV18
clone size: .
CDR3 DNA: TGTGCCAGCTCACCAGGGGCCGCTTTGCGCTATGGCTACACCTTC
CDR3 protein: CASSPGAALRYGYTF

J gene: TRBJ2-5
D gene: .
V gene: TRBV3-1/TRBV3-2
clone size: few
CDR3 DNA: TGTGCCAGCAGCCAAGGCTCTGGCCGGGAGACCCAGTACTTC
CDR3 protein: CASSQGSGRETQYF

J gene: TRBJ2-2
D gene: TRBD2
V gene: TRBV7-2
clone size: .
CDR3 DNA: TGTGCCAGCAGCCCCGGGACTAGCGGGGGGGGGCACCTGTTTTTT
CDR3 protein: CASSPGTSGGGHLFF

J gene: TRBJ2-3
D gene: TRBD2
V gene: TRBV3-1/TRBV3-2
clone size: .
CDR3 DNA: TGTGCCAGCAGCCCTAGCGGGGGGCTTCTCGATACGCAGTATTTT
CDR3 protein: CASSPSGGLLDTQYF

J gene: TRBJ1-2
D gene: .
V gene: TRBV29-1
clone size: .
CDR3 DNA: TGCAGCGTTCGGGGGGGCTATGGCTACACCTTC
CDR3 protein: CSVRGGYGYTF

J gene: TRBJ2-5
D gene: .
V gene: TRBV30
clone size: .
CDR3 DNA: TGTGCCTGGAGTGTAGGGGCTAACCAAGAGACCCAGTACTTC
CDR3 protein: CAWSVGANQETQYF

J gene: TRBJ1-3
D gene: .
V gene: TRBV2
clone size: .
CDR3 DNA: TGTGCCAGCACCCCCCAGGGGCTAGACGGAAACACCATATATTTT
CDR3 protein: CASTPQGLDGNTIYF

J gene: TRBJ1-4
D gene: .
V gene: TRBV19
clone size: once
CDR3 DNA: TGTGCCAGCAGACAGACTAATGAAAAACTGTTTTTT
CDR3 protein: CASRQTNEKLFF

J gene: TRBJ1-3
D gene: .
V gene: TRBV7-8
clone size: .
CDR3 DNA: TGTGCCAGCAGCTTCGGGGACACCATATATTTT
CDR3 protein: CASSFGDTIYF

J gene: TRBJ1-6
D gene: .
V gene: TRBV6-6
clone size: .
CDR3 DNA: TGTGCCAGCAGTGATGCTAATTCACCCCTCCACTTT
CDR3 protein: CASSDANSPLHF

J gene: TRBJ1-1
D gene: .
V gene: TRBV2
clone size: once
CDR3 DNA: TGTGCCAGCAGTGAAACTTTCCCTGAAGCTTTCTTT
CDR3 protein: CASSETFPEAFF

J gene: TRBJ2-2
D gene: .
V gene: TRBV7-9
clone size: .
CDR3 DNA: TGTGCCAGCAAAAGACAGGCGGACACCGGGGAGCTGTTTTTT
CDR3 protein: CASKRQADTGELFF

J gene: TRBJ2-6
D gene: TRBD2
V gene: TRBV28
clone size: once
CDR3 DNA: TGTGCCAGCAGGACTAGCGGGCTCCTCTCTGGGGCCAACGTCCTGACTTTC
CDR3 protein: CASRTSGLLSGANVLTF

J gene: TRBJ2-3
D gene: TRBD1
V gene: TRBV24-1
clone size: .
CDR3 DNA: TGTGCCACCAGTGATCGGACAGGGACAGATACGCAGTATTTT
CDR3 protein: CATSDRTGTDTQYF

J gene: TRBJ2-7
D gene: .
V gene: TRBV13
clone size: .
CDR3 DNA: TGTGCCAGCAGCTTGCGGCTCGAGCAGTACTTC
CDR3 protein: CASSLRLEQYF

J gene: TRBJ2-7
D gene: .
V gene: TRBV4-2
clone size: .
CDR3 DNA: TGTGCCAGCAGCCAAGATCCACAGGGCACCTACGAGCAGTACTTC
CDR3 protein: CASSQDPQGTYEQYF

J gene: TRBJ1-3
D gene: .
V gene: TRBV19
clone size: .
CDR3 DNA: TGTGCCGCCTCCCCGATTAGGTCTGGAAACACCATATATTTT
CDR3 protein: CAASPIRSGNTIYF

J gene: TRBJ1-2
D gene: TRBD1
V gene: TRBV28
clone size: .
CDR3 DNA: TGTGCCAGCAGGTCACAGGGGAGCTATGGCTACACCTTC
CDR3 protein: CASRSQGSYGYTF

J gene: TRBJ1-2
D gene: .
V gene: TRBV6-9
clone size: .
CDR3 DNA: TGTGCCAGCAGTTGCCCAGGGAGTAACTATGGCTACACCTTC
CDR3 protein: CASSCPGSNYGYTF

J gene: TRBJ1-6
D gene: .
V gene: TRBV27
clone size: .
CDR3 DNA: TGTGCCAGCAGACTAAGGTATAATTCACCCCTCCACTTT
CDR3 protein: CASRLRYNSPLHF

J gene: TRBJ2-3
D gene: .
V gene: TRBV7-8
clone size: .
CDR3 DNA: TGTGCCAGCAGCTTAGCTGGGCACACAGATACGCAGTATTTT
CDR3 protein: CASSLAGHTDTQYF

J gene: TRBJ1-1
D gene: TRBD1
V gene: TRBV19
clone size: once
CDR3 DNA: TGTGCCAGTAGTAGAGACAGGGAGTTCGGCACTGAAGCTTTCTTT
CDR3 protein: CASSRDREFGTEAFF